A selection of T cell receptor beta chains follows, all from one sample in a study of naive and memory T cell subsets. Each CDR3 protein is one row after TCRdb ran MiXCR on the UMI-ligation and nested PCR reads. The data show 84,000 or so distinct CDR3 sequences, with roughly 7.3% seen just once and 1.6% held by the top ten. Input material: central memory CD4+ T cells from blood. These receptors originate from a human donor in good health. Each CDR3 is given with its conserved first and last residue. D genes are given only for firm matches.

d_call,v_call,cdr3_aa
TRBD2,TRBV19,CASSTLAGGSQETQYF
-,TRBV24-1,CATSEEGSRWTQYF
-,TRBV25-1,CASSPGLCGYTF
TRBD1,TRBV20-1,CSARNIGTGRLGRGSQETQYF
-,TRBV10-2,CASAFGGNQPQHF
-,TRBV20-1,CSARAGVPEAFF
-,TRBV7-9,CASSRENTGELFF
TRBD2,TRBV20-1,CSARPGLADQETQYF
-,TRBV7-6,CASTLSADVGGEQFF
-,TRBV2,CASKASPNTEAFF
-,TRBV18,CASSPGQNTEAFF
-,TRBV20-1,CSARSLWGAEDIQYF
-,TRBV6-6,CASSPPSLLSTDTQYF
-,TRBV11-2,CASSLYLPRAGNTGELFF
TRBD2,TRBV20-1,CSARAFSGTSGSDTQYF
TRBD1,TRBV11-2,CASSVTGGAGHTEAFF
-,TRBV5-6,CASSSRRGLTEAFF
-,TRBV5-4,CASSSNTGSNTEAFF
-,TRBV4-2,CASSQGGANGYTF
TRBD1,TRBV2,CASKYSGTGSEKLFF
-,TRBV5-1,CASSMTGNNQPQHF
-,TRBV2,CASSPTGSYNEQFF
-,TRBV5-6,CASSSFTSGSSYNEQFF
TRBD1,TRBV20-1,CSARKGQGAYGYGYTF
-,TRBV20-1,CSARERYTDTQYF
TRBD2,TRBV27,CASSSPRLAGAPDTQYF
TRBD1,TRBV4-3,CASSQVDRRNTEAFF
TRBD1,TRBV27,CASSPLRTGGYEQYF
-,TRBV28,CASSPPGRGYYEQYF
-,TRBV14,CASSQTRPGNTEAFF
-,TRBV6-6,CASSYRREFQPQHF
TRBD2,TRBV6-5,CASRRGGSLYF
-,TRBV7-3,CASSSRTGFGANVLTF
TRBD1,TRBV9,CASSATPGQSYGYTF
-,TRBV25-1,CASSEGQLQHYGYTF
TRBD1,TRBV2,CASSEGTGYQETQYF
-,TRBV6-2/TRBV6-3,CASSLGRTVNTEAFF